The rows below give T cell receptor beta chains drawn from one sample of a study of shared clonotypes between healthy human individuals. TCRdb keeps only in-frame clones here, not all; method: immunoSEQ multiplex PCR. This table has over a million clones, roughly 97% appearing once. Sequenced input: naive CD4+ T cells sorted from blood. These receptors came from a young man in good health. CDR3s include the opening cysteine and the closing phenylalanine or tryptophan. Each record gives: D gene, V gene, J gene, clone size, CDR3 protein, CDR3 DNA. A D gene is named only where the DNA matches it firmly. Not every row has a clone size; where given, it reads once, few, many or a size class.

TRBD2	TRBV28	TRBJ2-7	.	CASRLPSYSGTRPYEQYF	TGTGCCAGCAGGCTTCCCTCCTATAGCGGGACTAGGCCGTACGAGCAGTACTTC
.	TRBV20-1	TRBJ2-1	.	CSASRGYEQFF	TGCAGTGCTAGCCGGGGCTATGAGCAGTTCTTC
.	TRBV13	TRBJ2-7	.	CASSSTGLRGMEQYF	TGTGCCAGCAGCTCCACAGGACTACGAGGCATGGAGCAGTACTTC
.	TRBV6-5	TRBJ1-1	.	CASSYRNTEAFF	TGTGCCAGCAGTTACAGGAACACTGAAGCTTTCTTT
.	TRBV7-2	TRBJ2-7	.	CASSLGGTAVYEQYF	TGTGCCAGCAGCTTAGGGGGGACCGCAGTGTACGAGCAGTACTTC
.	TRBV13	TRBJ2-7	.	CASSLVVGTYEQYF	TGTGCCAGCAGCTTAGTAGTGGGAACCTACGAGCAGTACTTC
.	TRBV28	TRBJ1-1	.	CASSLSGDTEAFF	TGTGCCAGCAGTTTATCCGGGGACACTGAAGCTTTCTTT
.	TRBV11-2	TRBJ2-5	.	CASSLEWASVETQYF	TGTGCCAGCAGCTTAGAGTGGGCTAGCGTGGAGACCCAGTACTTC
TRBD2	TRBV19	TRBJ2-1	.	CATSGRDYQQFF	TGTGCCACCAGTGGGCGGGACTACCAGCAGTTCTTC
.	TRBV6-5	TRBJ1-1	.	CASRGIGQNTEAFF	TGTGCCAGCAGAGGGATAGGGCAGAACACTGAAGCTTTCTTT
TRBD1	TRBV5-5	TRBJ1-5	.	CASSGGTGPYNQPQHF	TGTGCCAGCAGCGGCGGGACAGGGCCATACAATCAGCCCCAGCATTTT
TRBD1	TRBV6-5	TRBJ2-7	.	CASSIGTGYYEQYF	TGTGCCAGCAGTATTGGGACAGGGTACTACGAGCAGTACTTC
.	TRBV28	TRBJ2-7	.	CASSLPKNEQYF	TGTGCCAGCAGTTTACCCAAGAACGAGCAGTACTTC
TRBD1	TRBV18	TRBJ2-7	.	CASSGGTGSEQYF	TGTGCCAGCTCAGGGGGGACAGGCTCAGAGCAGTACTTC
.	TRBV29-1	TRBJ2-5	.	CSVGVGVETQYF	TGCAGCGTGGGTGTGGGGGTAGAGACCCAGTACTTC
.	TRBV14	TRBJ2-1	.	CASSRLAAGTHNEQFF	TGTGCCAGCAGCCGGTTAGCGGCCGGGACCCACAATGAGCAGTTCTTC
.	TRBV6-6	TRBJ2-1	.	CASTEFSYNEQFF	TGTGCCAGCACAGAGTTCTCCTACAATGAGCAGTTCTTC
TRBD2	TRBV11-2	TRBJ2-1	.	CASRGLAGVVQDNEQFF	TGTGCCAGCAGGGGACTAGCGGGAGTAGTACAGGATAATGAGCAGTTCTTC
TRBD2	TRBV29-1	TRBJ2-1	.	CSVGTSGSSYNEQFF	TGCAGCGTTGGGACTAGCGGCAGCTCCTACAATGAGCAGTTCTTC
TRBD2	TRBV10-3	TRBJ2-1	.	CAIMREAHNEQFF	TGTGCCATCATGCGGGAGGCACACAATGAGCAGTTCTTC
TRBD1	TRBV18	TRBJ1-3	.	CASSSQQGARGNTIYF	TGTGCCAGCTCATCCCAACAGGGGGCGCGTGGAAACACCATATATTTT
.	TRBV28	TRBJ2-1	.	CATIGNEQFF	TGTGCCACGATTGGCAATGAGCAGTTCTTC
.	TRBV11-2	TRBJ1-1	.	CASSLYGGNTEAFF	TGTGCCAGCAGCTTATATGGCGGGAACACTGAAGCTTTCTTT
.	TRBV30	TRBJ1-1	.	CAWMEGRTEAFF	TGTGCCTGGATGGAGGGTCGCACTGAAGCTTTCTTT
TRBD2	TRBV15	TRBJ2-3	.	CATSREGTSGTGADTQYF	TGTGCCACCAGCAGAGAAGGGACTAGCGGGACTGGAGCAGATACGCAGTATTTT
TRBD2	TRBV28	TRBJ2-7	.	CASSLATGLAGGWEQYF	TGTGCCAGCAGTTTAGCGACGGGACTAGCGGGAGGGTGGGAGCAGTACTTC
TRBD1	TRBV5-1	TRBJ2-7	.	CASSFGRQGAYEQYF	TGCGCCAGCAGCTTCGGTCGACAGGGGGCTTACGAGCAGTACTTC
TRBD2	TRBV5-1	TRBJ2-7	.	CASSAPDTSGQYEQYF	TGCGCCAGCAGCGCCCCGGATACTAGCGGGCAATACGAGCAGTACTTC
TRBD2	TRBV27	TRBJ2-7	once	CASSLKRGAYEQYF	TGTGCCAGCAGTTTAAAGCGGGGGGCCTACGAGCAGTACTTC
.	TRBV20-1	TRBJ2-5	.	CSVSKETQYF	TGCAGTGTGAGCAAAGAGACCCAGTACTTC
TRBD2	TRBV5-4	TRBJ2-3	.	CASSRLILAGGTDTQYF	TGTGCCAGCAGCCGACTCATTCTAGCGGGAGGAACAGATACGCAGTATTTT
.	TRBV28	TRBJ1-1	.	CASRAGDMNTEAFF	TGTGCCAGCAGAGCAGGGGACATGAACACTGAAGCTTTCTTT
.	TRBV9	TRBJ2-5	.	CASSVDTGGRETQYF	TGTGCCAGCAGCGTAGATACAGGAGGTAGGGAGACCCAGTACTTC
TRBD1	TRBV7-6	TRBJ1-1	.	CASSFAAGTGDTEAFF	TGTGCCAGCAGCTTCGCTGCCGGGACAGGGGATACTGAAGCTTTCTTT
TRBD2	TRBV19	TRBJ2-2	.	CASRSGTSGTGELFF	TGTGCCAGTAGATCCGGGACTAGCGGCACCGGGGAGCTGTTTTTT
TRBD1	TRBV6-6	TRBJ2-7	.	CASSPPRDRAEQYF	TGTGCCAGCAGTCCCCCCCGGGACAGGGCCGAGCAGTACTTC
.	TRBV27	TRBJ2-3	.	CASSRIPQGTDTQYF	TGTGCCAGCAGTCGAATTCCCCAAGGCACAGATACGCAGTATTTT
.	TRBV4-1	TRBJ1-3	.	CASSQDPKSLVATGENTIYF	TGCGCCAGCAGCCAAGATCCCAAATCTCTGGTCGCGACAGGCGAAAACACCATATATTTT
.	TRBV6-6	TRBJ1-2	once	CASSKQPLYGYTF	TGTGCCAGCAGTAAGCAACCCCTCTATGGCTACACCTTC
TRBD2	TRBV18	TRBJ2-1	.	CASSPRVAGDSYNEQFF	TGTGCCAGCTCACCAAGGGTCGCGGGAGACTCCTACAATGAGCAGTTCTTC
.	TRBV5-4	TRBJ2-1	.	CASSLASRDYNEQFF	TGTGCCAGCAGCTTGGCCTCTCGGGACTACAATGAGCAGTTCTTC
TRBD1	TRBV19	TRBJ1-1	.	CASSIQWAGGTEAFF	TGTGCCAGTAGTATTCAGTGGGCAGGGGGCACTGAAGCTTTCTTT
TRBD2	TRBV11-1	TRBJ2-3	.	CASSLMAYSGRFSDTQYF	TGTGCCAGCAGCTTAATGGCCTATAGCGGGAGGTTCTCAGATACGCAGTATTTT
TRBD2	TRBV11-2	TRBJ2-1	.	CASSYSGRAINEQFF	TGTGCCAGCAGCTATAGCGGGAGGGCCATCAATGAGCAGTTCTTC
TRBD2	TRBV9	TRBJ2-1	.	CASSEPLAGDYNEQFF	TGTGCCAGCAGCGAACCTTTAGCGGGGGACTACAATGAGCAGTTCTTC
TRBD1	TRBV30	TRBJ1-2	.	CAWSEVRDSAAYTF	TGTGCCTGGAGCGAAGTCCGGGACAGCGCTGCCTACACCTTC
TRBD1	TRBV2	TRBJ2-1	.	CASRPGQDSYNEQFF	TGTGCCAGCAGACCGGGACAGGACTCCTACAATGAGCAGTTCTTC
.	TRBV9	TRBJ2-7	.	CASSPPGSYEQYF	TGTGCCAGCAGCCCCCCCGGCTCCTACGAGCAGTACTTC
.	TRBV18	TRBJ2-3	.	CASSPELGRTDTQYF	TGTGCCAGCTCACCCGAGTTGGGGAGAACAGATACGCAGTATTTT
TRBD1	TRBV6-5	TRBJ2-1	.	CASSYTGTGVFNEQFF	TGTGCCAGCAGTTATACCGGGACAGGGGTCTTCAATGAGCAGTTCTTC
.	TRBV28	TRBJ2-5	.	CASTTPGGAIGGTQYF	TGTGCCAGCACCACCCCGGGGGGCGCTATTGGAGGGACCCAGTACTTC
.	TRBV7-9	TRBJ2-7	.	CASSPSSTVTREQYF	TGTGCCAGCAGCCCTAGCTCGACTGTGACGAGGGAGCAGTACTTC
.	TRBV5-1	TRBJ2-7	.	CASSLTQGSYEQYF	TGCGCCAGCAGCTTGACGCAGGGGTCCTACGAGCAGTACTTC
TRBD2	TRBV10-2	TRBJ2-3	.	CASSWTSGVSTDTQYF	TGCGCCAGCAGTTGGACTAGCGGGGTTAGCACAGATACGCAGTATTTT
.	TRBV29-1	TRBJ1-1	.	CSGEGITMEAFF	TGCAGCGGAGAGGGGATAACCATGGAAGCTTTCTTT